The TCR beta chain described here comes from a study of PD-L1 blockade in urothelial cancer. In this sample, this clone turned up once. Its antigen is not known. The CDR3 covers 13 residues. Per the germline V gene, CDR1 is SQVTM and CDR2 is ANQGSEA. With V trimmed by 8 bases and J by 5 bases, 7 bases remained unmatched. This table comes from immunoSEQ multiplex PCR, and its TCRdb copy is limited to in-frame clones, with some not included. Of around 100,000 clones listed, over 75% are singletons. Study findings and constraints: Below-median pretreatment blood TCR clonality was associated with improved progression-free and overall survival.

The J gene is TRBJ2-1, the V gene TRBV29-1; 9 bases agree with TRBD2. The material was PBMCs, obtained around atezolizumab (anti-PD-L1) treatment. The sequence was obtained from a man aged 45 to 65 with urothelial cancer. CDR3: CSKTSGYNNEQFF. The CDR3 DNA reads TGCAGCAAGACTAGCGGCTATAACAATGAGCAGTTCTTC.